What follows are 27 T cell receptor beta chains derived from one specimen sequenced in a study of blood T cell repertoires in COVID-19. Method: immunoSEQ multiplex PCR; TCRdb's copy keeps in-frame clones and lacks some. This table has 50,000 to 80,000 clones, about four fifths appearing once. Sequences were obtained from peripheral blood. The source of these receptors is a human donor in a cohort sampled during active COVID-19.

The genes are TRBV18 and TRBJ1-1; 9 nucleotides align to TRBD1. This CDR3 has 16 amino acids. Germline V CDR1 and CDR2: KGHSH, LQKENI. V dropped 6 bases and J dropped 1; count of bases not matched to a gene: 9. This chain's CDR3 is CASSMDRGIKNTEAFF. CDR3 bases: TGTGCCAGCTCCATGGACAGGGGAATAAAGAACACTGAAGCTTTCTTT.

The chain has TRBV5-4 and TRBJ2-3, with D tentatively TRBD1 (6 bases). This CDR3 is 14 amino acids long. CDR1 SGHNT and CDR2 YYREEE come from the germline V gene (reference sequence). Trimming cost V 4 bases and J 3 bases, with 12 bases left between them. The CDR3 loop is CASSPTGSTDTQYF. The CDR3, as DNA: TGTGCCAGCAGCCCGACAGGATCGACAGATACGCAGTATTTT. The whole variable domain, filled in from reference TRBV5-4 and TRBJ2-3, reads ETGVTQSPTHLIKTRGQQVTLRCSSQSGHNTVSWYQQALGQGPQFIFQYYREEENGRGNFPPRFSGLQFPNYSSELNVNALELDDSALYLCASSPTGSTDTQYFGPGTRLTVL.

The chain is built from TRBV19 and TRBJ2-7, with no clear D. This CDR3 has 14 amino acids. Germline loops: CDR1 LNHDA, CDR2 SQIVND (reference sequence). Trimming took 3 bases from V and 1 from J, leaving 10 bases between them. CDR3 sequence (DNA): TGTGCCAGTAGTATTGACACGGTTTCCTACGAGCAGTACTTC. It yields the protein CASSIDTVSYEQYF.

The chain combines TRBV19 with TRBJ2-1, with unresolved D. The CDR3 extends over 13 amino acids. From germline, CDR1 is LNHDA and CDR2 SQIVND (reference sequence). Trimming cost V 4 bases and J 5 bases, with 9 bases left between them. The CDR3 nucleotides read TGTGCCAGTAGTACTACTATCCACAATGAGCAGTTCTTC. This gives the protein CASSTTIHNEQFF.

This clone was seen just once. The chain couples TRBV7-8 to TRBJ1-3, with D maybe TRBD1 (5 bases). V shed 4 bases and J shed 4 bases, with 14 bases lying between them. Per the germline V gene, CDR1 is SGHVS and CDR2 is FQNEAQ. This CDR3 region has 15 residues. This CDR3 is CASSSDTAQGNTIYF. CDR3 sequence (DNA): TGTGCCAGCAGCTCGGACACGGCCCAAGGAAACACCATATATTTT.

This chain links TRBV3-1 (or the pseudogene TRBV3-2) with TRBJ1-3; D is unresolved. Trimming pared 1 base from V and 8 bases from J, leaving 6 bases between. The CDR3 has 12 residues. The germline CDR1 and CDR2 sequences are LGHDT and YNNKEL (reference sequence). Here the CDR3 reads CASSQVVDTIYF. The CDR3 DNA follows: TGTGCCAGCAGCCAAGTCGTTGACACCATATATTTT.

Only a few counts were recorded for this clone. The chain has TRBV20-1 and TRBJ2-2; 13 bases map to TRBD2. CDR3 size: 15 residues. Germline V gene data show CDR1 as DFQATT and CDR2 as SNEGSKA (reference sequence). V lost 3 bases to trimming and J lost 5 bases; unmatched junction nucleotides: 3. The CDR3 spells CSASVTSGGTGELFF. DNA for the CDR3: TGCAGTGCTAGTGTGACTAGCGGGGGGACCGGGGAGCTGTTTTTT.

The chain joins TRBV18 to TRBJ2-2; 11 nucleotides align to TRBD2. Germline-derived CDR1 and CDR2 are KGHSH and LQKENI. The CDR3 extends over 15 amino acids. Trimming took 3 bases from V and 4 from J; bases not matched to a gene: 1. DNA for the CDR3: TGTGCCAGCTCACCCGGGACTAGCGGCACCGGGGAGCTGTTTTTT. Protein sequence: CASSPGTSGTGELFF.

V is TRBV14 and J is TRBJ2-7; 8 positions match TRBD1. The CDR3 loop spans 16 amino acids. Germline CDR1 reads SGHDN; CDR2 reads FVKESK. Trimming removed 1 base from V and 2 bases from J; junction bases left unmatched: 7. The CDR3 DNA follows: TGTGCCAGCAGCCAAGCCGCCGGGACAGGTGCCTACGAGCAGTACTTC. Its translation is CASSQAAGTGAYEQYF.

As DNA, the CDR3 is TGTGCCAGCAGCCAAGAACCCACAGGGCGTTACGAGCAGTACTTC. Its translation is CASSQEPTGRYEQYF. The chain uses TRBV3-1 (or the pseudogene TRBV3-2) and TRBJ2-7; perhaps TRBD1 as D (6 bases). The CDR3 totals 15 residues. Germline CDR1 reads LGHDT; CDR2 reads YNNKEL (reference sequence). Trimming took off 0 bases at V and 4 bases at J, with 13 bases between the two ends.

This clone has only one observation. The CDR3 DNA reads TGTGCCAGCAGCCATTCCCGGGAGCAGTACTTC. Translated, it gives CASSHSREQYF. The chain links TRBV11-2 to TRBJ2-7; no clear D gene. Germline values: CDR1 SGHAT, CDR2 FQNNGV. The CDR3 extends over 11 amino acids. Trimming shortened V by 5 bases and J by 7 bases, and 9 bases separated the two germline ends.

This rearrangement joins TRBV18 to TRBJ1-4; tentative D call: TRBD1 (5 bases). V was shortened by 1 base and J by 2 bases, with 11 bases between the two germline ends. Germline V lookup: CDR1 KGHSH, CDR2 LQKENI. The CDR3 is 16 amino acids. The CDR3 reads CASSPRSTATNEKLFF. The CDR3 DNA reads TGTGCCAGCTCACCACGGTCGACAGCGACTAATGAAAAACTGTTTTTT.

This clone has more than one count but fewer than ten. The rearrangement links TRBV14 to TRBJ2-1, with D possibly TRBD2 on 6 matching bases. CDR1 SGHDN and CDR2 FVKESK come from the germline V gene. The V end was cut by 0 bases, the J end by 8 bases, with 14 bases between. The CDR3 runs 15 residues. CDR3 bases: TGTGCCAGCAGCCAAGAAATCGGGGGTGGGGATGAGCAGTTCTTC. Residues: CASSQEIGGGDEQFF.

The gene calls are TRBV28 and TRBJ2-5; D gene unclear. The J call could be wrong; TRBJ2-7 is a better fit for the DNA end. The CDR3 runs 15 residues. Germline loops: CDR1 MDHEN, CDR2 SYDVKM. The CDR3 coding sequence is TGTGCCAGCAGCATACTCCCTCAGGTCTCCTACGAGCAGTACTTC. This translates into CASSILPQVSYEQYF.

The chain couples TRBV7-9 to TRBJ1-2; perhaps TRBD1 as D (5 bases). Germline CDR1 SEHNR, CDR2 FQNEAQ (reference sequence). Trimming left V 8 bases short and J 2 bases short, with 12 bases between. CDR3 length equals 13 residues. For the CDR3, the DNA is TGTGCCAGCGGCAAGGGGTTAAACTATGGCTACACCTTC. This gives the protein CASGKGLNYGYTF. The full variable domain, in which reference TRBV7-9 and TRBJ1-2 provide the parts outside the CDR3, is DTGVSQNPRHKITKRGQNVTFRCDPISEHNRLYWYRQTLGQGPEFLTYFQNEAQLEKSRLLSDRFSAERPKGSFSTLEIQRTEQGDSAMYLCASGKGLNYGYTFGSGTRLTVV.

The chain is built from TRBV27 and TRBJ1-6; D is unclear. The CDR3 is 16 amino acids. Germline V lookup: CDR1 MNHEY, CDR2 SMNVEV (reference sequence). V was clipped by 5 bases and J by 0 bases, with 11 bases between them. Written as DNA, the CDR3 is TGTGCCAGCAGTGAAAACCTGAGCTCCTATAATTCACCCCTCCACTTT. Translating gives CASSENLSSYNSPLHF.

The chain recombines TRBV10-1 with TRBJ1-2, with TRBD1 matching 8 bases. The CDR3 spans 15 residues. CDR1 is WNHNN, CDR2 SYGVQD, per germline (reference sequence). Trimming removed 7 bases from V and 8 bases from J; junction bases left unmatched: 15. The CDR3 nucleotides read TGCGCCAGCACGGACACGACAGGGGCCATTGGGGGCTACACCTTC. Translated, it gives CASTDTTGAIGGYTF.

The chain joins TRBV6-5 to TRBJ1-1, with 12 bases identical to TRBD1. This CDR3 is built from 14 residues. Germline V gene data show CDR1 as MNHEY and CDR2 as SVGAGI. Trimming took 6 bases from V and 7 from J; bases not matched to a gene: 6. The CDR3 here is CASRQGQGASEAFF. CDR3 in DNA: TGTGCCAGCAGACAGGGACAGGGGGCCAGTGAAGCTTTCTTT.

This chain connects TRBV9 to TRBJ2-3; no firm D call. V was cut by 0 bases and J by 3 bases, with 5 bases left in between. There are 13 residues in the CDR3. Germline V gives CDR1 SGDLS, CDR2 YYNGEE. The CDR3 sequence is CASSVGLTDTQYF. The CDR3 coding sequence is TGTGCCAGCAGCGTAGGACTGACAGATACGCAGTATTTT. Looking up the rest from reference TRBV9 and TRBJ2-3 gives the full variable domain: DSGVTQTPKHLITATGQRVTLRCSPRSGDLSVYWYQQSLDQGLQFLIQYYNGEERAKGNILERFSAQQFPDLHSELNLSSLELGDSALYFCASSVGLTDTQYFGPGTRLTVL.

The gene calls are TRBV7-2 and TRBJ2-2, with 11 bases aligning to TRBD2. With V trimmed by 1 base and J by 7 bases, 8 bases remained unmatched. The CDR3 is 17 amino acids. Germline values: CDR1 SGHTA, CDR2 FQGNSA. The CDR3 region is CASSLGVSGGAFGELFF. The CDR3 DNA follows: TGTGCCAGCAGCTTAGGGGTTAGCGGGGGGGCCTTCGGGGAGCTGTTTTTT.

The CDR3 DNA is TGTGCCAGCAGCCTACACGTGGGGACTAGCGGCGCCTACGAGCAGTACTTC. Translating it yields CASSLHVGTSGAYEQYF. The chain has TRBV27 and TRBJ2-7, with TRBD2 matching over 11 bases. Germline assignment: CDR1 MNHEY and CDR2 SMNVEV (reference sequence). The J segment lost 2 bases and the V segment lost 6 bases, leaving 12 bases of the junction unmatched. This CDR3 spans 17 amino acids.

This clone was counted only a few times. The rearrangement joins TRBV28 to TRBJ1-1; 8 bases line up with TRBD1. Per the germline V gene, CDR1 is MDHEN and CDR2 is SYDVKM. The junction had 8 bases not matched to a gene; V was cut back by 11 bases and J by 3 bases. This CDR3 contains 13 residues. The DNA for the CDR3 is TGTGCCGGCGGGACAGGACAAGACACTGAAGCTTTCTTT. Translated: CAGGTGQDTEAFF.

This clone was detected only a few times. The genes are TRBV7-3 and TRBJ2-1; D might be TRBD2 (6 bases). Germline values: CDR1 SGHTA, CDR2 FQGTGA. V was cut by 1 base and J by 8 bases, with 12 bases left in between. This CDR3 is 14 amino acids long. The CDR3 DNA reads as TGTGCCAGCAGCTTAAGTGGCTGGAGGGATGAGCAGTTCTTC. This sequence encodes CASSLSGWRDEQFF.

V and J are TRBV2 and TRBJ2-1; D unclear. V dropped 2 bases and J dropped 1 base, with 9 bases sitting between them. The germline V gene has CDR1 SNHLY and CDR2 FYNNEI. The CDR3 has 15 amino acids. In nucleotides, the CDR3 is TGTGCCAGCAGTGAACAACTCGCGTCCTACAATGAGCAGTTCTTC. It codes for CASSEQLASYNEQFF.

The genes are TRBV4-1 and TRBJ1-1; D is uncertain. CDR1 MGHRA and CDR2 YSYEKL come from the germline V gene. V dropped 5 bases and J dropped 3 bases, with 10 bases sitting between them. The CDR3 loop spans 13 amino acids. The CDR3 sequence is CASSFFGDTEAFF. CDR3 sequence (DNA): TGCGCCAGCAGCTTTTTCGGGGACACTGAAGCTTTCTTT.

V is TRBV7-2 and J is TRBJ2-7; TRBD2 aligns across 7 bases. CDR1 is SGHTA, CDR2 FQGNSA, per germline. CDR3 length: 15 amino acids. The ends lost 2 bases at V and 0 bases at J; junction bases unmatched: 4. In DNA, the CDR3 is TGTGCCAGCAGCTTAAGCGGGGCAGCCTCCTACGAGCAGTACTTC. Translation: CASSLSGAASYEQYF.

The chain recombines TRBV27 with TRBJ1-1; 8 bases align to TRBD1. CDR1 is MNHEY, CDR2 SMNVEV, per germline (reference sequence). CDR3 size: 14 residues. V lost 5 bases, J lost 11 bases, and 13 bases stayed unmatched. CDR3 region: CASSPLGQGEVAFF. The CDR3 region has the DNA TGTGCCAGCAGTCCGTTAGGACAGGGAGAAGTGGCTTTCTTT.